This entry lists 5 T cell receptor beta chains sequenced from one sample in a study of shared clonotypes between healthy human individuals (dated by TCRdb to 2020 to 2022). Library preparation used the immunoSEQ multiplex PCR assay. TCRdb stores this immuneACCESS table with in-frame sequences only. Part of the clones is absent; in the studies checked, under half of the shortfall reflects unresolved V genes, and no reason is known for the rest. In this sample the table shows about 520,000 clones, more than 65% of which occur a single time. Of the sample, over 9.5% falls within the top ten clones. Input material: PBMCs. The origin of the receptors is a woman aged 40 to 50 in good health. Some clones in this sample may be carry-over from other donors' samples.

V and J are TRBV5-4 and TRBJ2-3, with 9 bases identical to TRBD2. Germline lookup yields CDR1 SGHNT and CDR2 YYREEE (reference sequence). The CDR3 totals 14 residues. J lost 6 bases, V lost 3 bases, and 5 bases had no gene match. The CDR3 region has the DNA TGTGCCAGCAGCTCCGGGACTAGCATTGATACGCAGTATTTT. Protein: CASSSGTSIDTQYF.

The CDR3 is CASSQATSGTFQYF. CDR3 bases: TGCGCCAGCAGCCAAGCGACTAGCGGGACGTTTCAGTACTTC. The genes are TRBV4-3 and TRBJ2-4; the match to TRBD2 covers 11 bases. CDR1 and CDR2 (germline): LGHNA, YSLEER. V shed 1 base, J shed 11 bases, and the junction held 4 bases outside the gene matches. The CDR3 covers 14 residues.

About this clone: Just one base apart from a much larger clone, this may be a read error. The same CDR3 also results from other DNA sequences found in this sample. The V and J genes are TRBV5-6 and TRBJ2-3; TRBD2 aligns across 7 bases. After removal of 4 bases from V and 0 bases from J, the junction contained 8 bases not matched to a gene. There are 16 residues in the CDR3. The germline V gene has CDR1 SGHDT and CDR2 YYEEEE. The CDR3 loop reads CASSLAWGGSTDTQYF. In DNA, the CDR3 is TGTGCCAGCAGCCTGGCCTGGGGAGGGAGCACAGATACGCAGTATTTT.

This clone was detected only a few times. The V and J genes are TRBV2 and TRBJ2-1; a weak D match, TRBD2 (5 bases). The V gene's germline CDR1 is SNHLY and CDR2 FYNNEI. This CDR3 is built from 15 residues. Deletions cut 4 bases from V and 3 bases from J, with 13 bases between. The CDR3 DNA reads TGTGCCAGCAGTGTTGGTCTAGAGGGCTACAATGAGCAGTTCTTC. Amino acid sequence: CASSVGLEGYNEQFF.

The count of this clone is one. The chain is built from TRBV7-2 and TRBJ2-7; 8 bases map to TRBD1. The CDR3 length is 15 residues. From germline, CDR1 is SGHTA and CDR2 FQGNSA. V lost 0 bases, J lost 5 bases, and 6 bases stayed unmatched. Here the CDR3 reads CASSLAIGQGNEQYF. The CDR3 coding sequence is TGTGCCAGCAGCTTAGCGATTGGACAGGGAAACGAGCAGTACTTC.